This T cell receptor beta chain was identified during a study of blood T cells in healthy people across ages. Then a second PCR, running roughly 7 to 12 cycles, was carried out with a sample-barcoded 5' primer and a J-beta primer mix. Each cDNA molecule was tagged by a template-switch adaptor that had 12 random nucleotides. In TCRdb, the 5' RACE reads were re-called with MiXCR into one record per CDR3 protein. The sample has about 670,000 distinct CDR3 sequences, approximately 52% seen once. The CDR3 has 15 residues. Germline V gives CDR1 SGDLS, CDR2 YYNGEE. Trimming cost V 2 bases and J 0 bases, with 10 bases left between them. Isolation of PBMCs gave at least 7 million cells per sample. Study outcomes and limitations: Higher diversity and more naive CD4+ cells were features of long-lived donors, compared to aged donors.

As concerns this clonotype: Antigen unknown.

V usage is TRBV9 and J usage is TRBJ2-3; perhaps TRBD2 as D (5 bases). The sample consisted of blood. The receptor comes from a woman older than 75 in good health. This CDR3 reads CASSVGVTSTDTQYF. CDR3 coding DNA: TGTGCCAGCAGCGTGGGAGTAACCAGCACAGATACGCAGTATTTT.